The 12 T cell receptor beta chains below come from one sample, sequenced in a study of blood T cell repertoires in COVID-19. Only in-frame clones appear in the TCRdb table, and some are missing; sequencing was by immunoSEQ multiplex PCR. The table has more than 250,000 clones, 86% seen once. The sequenced material came from PBMCs or T cells enriched from blood (not recorded which). These TCRs come from a young woman who had recovered from COVID-19.

This sequence joins TRBV15 and TRBJ1-1; no clear D gene. V was cut by 0 bases and J by 6 bases, with 17 bases left in between. Germline CDR1 LNHNV, CDR2 YYDKDF (reference sequence). This CDR3 contains 16 residues. Here the CDR3 reads CATSRDYTAEQSEAFF. The CDR3 coding sequence is TGTGCCACCAGCAGAGATTACACAGCTGAACAATCTGAAGCTTTCTTT. The full variable domain, in which reference TRBV15 and TRBJ1-1 provide the parts outside the CDR3, is DAMVIQNPRYQVTQFGKPVTLSCSQTLNHNVMYWYQQKSSQAPKLLFHYYDKDFNNEADTPDNFQSRRPNTSFCFLDIRSPGLGDTAMYLCATSRDYTAEQSEAFFGQGTRLTVV.

The J gene is TRBJ2-7, the V gene TRBV7-2; TRBD1 matches 7 bases. The CDR3 extends over 17 amino acids. The V gene end was trimmed by 0 bases and the J gene end by 5 bases; junction bases not matched to a gene: 13. Germline-derived CDR1 and CDR2 are SGHTA and FQGNSA. The CDR3, as DNA: TGTGCCAGCAGCTTAGCAGGAAGGGGGCCCCCCTTGGACGAGCAGTACTTC. Translating it yields CASSLAGRGPPLDEQYF. Full variable domain (remainder filled in from reference TRBV7-2 and TRBJ2-7): GAGVSQSPSNKVTEKGKDVELRCDPISGHTALYWYRQSLGQGLEFLIYFQGNSAPDKSGLPSDRFSAERTGGSVSTLTIQRTQQEDSAVYLCASSLAGRGPPLDEQYFGPGTRLTVT.

The V and J genes are TRBV28 and TRBJ1-6; no clear D. Germline V gives CDR1 MDHEN, CDR2 SYDVKM. CDR3 length: 13 residues. V was shortened by 5 bases and J by 8 bases, with 10 bases between the two germline ends. CDR3: CASSKLGDSPLHF. The CDR3 region has the DNA TGTGCCAGCAGTAAGCTCGGGGATTCACCCCTCCACTTT.

V and J are TRBV7-3 and TRBJ1-2, with D perhaps matching TRBD1 (5 bases). This CDR3 spans 13 amino acids. Germline CDR1 and CDR2: SGHTA and FQGTGA. The V and J ends lost 1 base and 8 bases respectively, with 11 bases between them. CDR3 amino acids: CASSLRGEVGYTF. CDR3 nucleotides: TGTGCCAGCAGCTTAAGGGGGGAAGTGGGCTACACCTTC.

The chain links TRBV27 to TRBJ2-3; 11 positions agree with TRBD2. The CDR3 has 18 residues. Per germline, CDR1 MNHEY and CDR2 SMNVEV (reference sequence). V lost 4 bases, J lost 3 bases, and 12 bases stayed unmatched. The CDR3 sequence is CASSYHPRASGRTDTQYF. DNA for the CDR3: TGTGCCAGCAGTTATCACCCCCGGGCTAGCGGGAGGACAGATACGCAGTATTTT.

The chain is built from TRBV19 and TRBJ2-1; D is possibly TRBD2 (6 bases). V was shortened by 4 bases and J by 4 bases, with 14 bases between the two germline ends. This CDR3 has 15 residues. The germline V gene encodes CDR1 LNHDA and CDR2 SQIVND (reference sequence). The CDR3 DNA reads TGTGCCAGTAGTAGGCTAGCGCAAAGATACAATGAGCAGTTCTTC. This sequence encodes CASSRLAQRYNEQFF.

This chain joins TRBV9 and TRBJ1-3; D is perhaps TRBD1 (5 bases). The V and J ends lost 5 bases and 0 bases respectively, with 12 bases between them. CDR1 is SGDLS and CDR2 is YYNGEE in the germline V gene. The CDR3 is 15 residues long. The CDR3 here is CASSLDSLSGNTIYF. DNA of the CDR3: TGTGCCAGCAGTCTAGACAGCCTCTCTGGAAACACCATATATTTT. The full variable domain, its missing parts supplied by reference TRBV9 and TRBJ1-3, is DSGVTQTPKHLITATGQRVTLRCSPRSGDLSVYWYQQSLDQGLQFLIQYYNGEERAKGNILERFSAQQFPDLHSELNLSSLELGDSALYFCASSLDSLSGNTIYFGEGSWLTVV.

V is TRBV5-6 and J is TRBJ2-7, with 7 bases lining up with TRBD1. The CDR3 sequence is 16 residues long. Germline CDR1 reads SGHDT; CDR2 reads YYEEEE. The trim removed 0 bases at V and 0 bases at J, leaving 6 bases unmatched. The CDR3, as DNA: TGTGCCAGCAGCTTGGCCGACAGGGTCCCCTCCTACGAGCAGTACTTC. This gives the protein CASSLADRVPSYEQYF. The full variable domain, with the rest looked up from reference TRBV5-6 and TRBJ2-7, is DAGVTQSPTHLIKTRGQQVTLRCSPKSGHDTVSWYQQALGQGPQFIFQYYEEEERQRGNFPDRFSGHQFPNYSSELNVNALLLGDSALYLCASSLADRVPSYEQYFGPGTRLTVT.

This clone has a handful of counts. The chain is built from TRBV12-3 or TRBV12-4 and TRBJ1-5; D gene unclear. Deletions cut 6 bases from V and 13 bases from J, with 16 bases between. The CDR3 length is 12 residues. This CDR3 reads CASSHQARPQHF. The CDR3 nucleotides are TGTGCCAGCAGCCACCAGGCCCGACCGCAGCATTTT.

The chain employs TRBV21-1 and TRBJ2-7; the table's TRBD1 call for D was not verified on the DNA. TRBV21-1 is flagged as a pseudogene. The CDR3 has 15 residues. CDR3 amino acids: CASSAGTGGFYEQYF. The CDR3 DNA reads as TGTGCCAGCAGCGCCGGGACAGGGGGCTTCTACGAGCAGTACTTC.

The chain uses TRBV2 and TRBJ2-7; D is perhaps TRBD2 (6 bases). Per germline, CDR1 SNHLY and CDR2 FYNNEI. V was trimmed by 7 bases and J by 2 bases, leaving 12 bases between them. The CDR3 is 13 residues long. CDR3 region: CASTGLTTYEQYF. CDR3 sequence (DNA): TGTGCCAGCACTGGACTAACAACCTACGAGCAGTACTTC.

This chain uses TRBV5-6 with TRBJ2-3; TRBD2 might be the D (6 bases). Trimming left V 3 bases short and J 2 bases short, with 13 bases between. There are 15 residues in the CDR3. Germline lookup yields CDR1 SGHDT and CDR2 YYEEEE. CDR3 DNA: TGTGCCAGCAGCTCACCTAGCGTAATCACAGATACGCAGTATTTT. Encoded protein: CASSSPSVITDTQYF. The full variable domain, rest sourced from reference TRBV5-6 and TRBJ2-3, is DAGVTQSPTHLIKTRGQQVTLRCSPKSGHDTVSWYQQALGQGPQFIFQYYEEEERQRGNFPDRFSGHQFPNYSSELNVNALLLGDSALYLCASSSPSVITDTQYFGPGTRLTVL.